A single sample is the source of the 17 T cell receptor beta chains below, sequenced in a study of chemoradiotherapy in HPV16-positive cancers. Libraries were prepared by immunoSEQ multiplex PCR; TCRdb keeps only in-frame clonotypes and omits some of them. The sample contains some 27,000 clones, around nine tenths of which appear only once. The source was blood, collected from a patient who underwent chemoradiotherapy. Every receptor here comes from a human donor with HPV-associated anogenital cancer.

This sequence joins TRBV30 and TRBJ1-2, with TRBD1 identical over 10 bases. With 2 bases clipped from V and 7 bases from J, the junction kept 7 bases outside the gene matches. CDR3 length: 14 amino acids. CDR1 is GTSNPN, CDR2 SVGIG, per germline (reference sequence). The CDR3 sequence: CAWSLDRGPGGYTF. In DNA form, the CDR3 reads TGTGCCTGGAGTTTAGACAGGGGGCCGGGTGGCTACACCTTC.

V gene TRBV29-1 combines with J gene TRBJ2-3; possible D gene TRBD2, 5 bases. This CDR3 is 15 amino acids long. Germline V lookup: CDR1 SQVTM, CDR2 ANQGSEA. The V and J ends lost 4 bases and 0 bases respectively, with 14 bases between them. In DNA, the CDR3 is TGCAGCGTTGTGGGATGGCAGCGGAGCACAGATACGCAGTATTTT. Protein: CSVVGWQRSTDTQYF.

The V call is TRBV28, the J call TRBJ2-7; D ambiguous. Germline CDR1 is MDHEN and CDR2 is SYDVKM. Trimming cost V 2 bases and J 5 bases, with 13 bases left between them. This CDR3 is built from 14 residues. CDR3 loop: CASSLANEGNEQYF. The CDR3 nucleotides read TGTGCCAGCAGTTTAGCTAACGAAGGCAACGAGCAGTACTTC.

The rearrangement links TRBV5-1 to TRBJ1-5; no clear D gene. Trimming shortened V by 4 bases and J by 4 bases, and 6 bases separated the two germline ends. CDR1 and CDR2 from the germline V gene are SGHRS and YFSETQ. The CDR3 loop spans 12 amino acids. This chain's CDR3 is CASSPKNQPQHF. The CDR3 DNA reads as TGCGCCAGCAGCCCCAAAAATCAGCCCCAGCATTTT.

The chain has TRBV5-1 and TRBJ2-2; 8 bases fit TRBD2. V trimming: 4 bases; J trimming: 4 bases; junction bases outside the gene matches: 15. CDR1 and CDR2 from the germline V gene are SGHRS and YFSETQ. The CDR3 sequence is 18 residues long. CDR3 nucleotides: TGCGCCAGCAGCCCGGCGGTAAGGACTAGCAGATCCACCGGGGAGCTGTTTTTT. Its protein product is CASSPAVRTSRSTGELFF.

The rearrangement links TRBV19 to TRBJ2-2; a possible D gene is TRBD1 (5 bases). Germline CDR1 LNHDA, CDR2 SQIVND (reference sequence). Deletions cut 8 bases from V and 4 bases from J, with 20 bases between. The CDR3 runs to 16 residues. The CDR3 DNA follows: TGTGCCAGTTCGTATGCAGGGTCTCCAGGCACCGGGGAGCTGTTTTTT. This encodes CASSYAGSPGTGELFF. The whole variable domain, filled in from reference TRBV19 and TRBJ2-2, reads DGGITQSPKYLFRKEGQNVTLSCEQNLNHDAMYWYRQDPGQGLRLIYYSQIVNDFQKGDIAEGYSVSREKKESFPLTVTSAQKNPTAFYLCASSYAGSPGTGELFFGEGSRLTVL.

This clone was found once. V usage is TRBV6-5 and J usage is TRBJ1-2; no definite D call. The CDR3 has 12 amino acids. Germline CDR1 is MNHEY and CDR2 is SVGAGI. The V gene lost 6 bases and the J gene lost 1 base, with 6 bases spanning the gap. CDR3 residues: CASRTNNYGYTF. The CDR3 DNA reads TGTGCCAGCAGAACAAATAACTATGGCTACACCTTC.

The chain combines TRBV7-9 with TRBJ2-2, with TRBD1 matching 7 bases. Germline CDR1 reads SEHNR; CDR2 reads FQNEAQ (reference sequence). The CDR3 has 15 amino acids. J was trimmed by 6 bases and V by 6 bases; bases with no gene match: 10. The CDR3 sequence: CASRLDRFHAGELFF. The CDR3 coding sequence is TGTGCCAGCAGATTGGACAGGTTTCACGCCGGGGAGCTGTTTTTT. The complete variable domain, with remaining parts taken from reference TRBV7-9 and TRBJ2-2, reads DTGVSQNPRHKITKRGQNVTFRCDPISEHNRLYWYRQTLGQGPEFLTYFQNEAQLEKSRLLSDRFSAERPKGSFSTLEIQRTEQGDSAMYLCASRLDRFHAGELFFGEGSRLTVL.

V usage is TRBV14 and J usage is TRBJ2-6, with 7 nucleotides matching TRBD1. V lost 1 base, J lost 1 base, and 13 bases stayed unmatched. This CDR3 has 20 amino acids. Germline CDR1 SGHDN, CDR2 FVKESK. CDR3 loop: CASSQGHPGTDPSGANVLTF. Here the CDR3 DNA reads TGTGCCAGCAGCCAAGGACACCCCGGGACAGATCCTTCTGGGGCCAACGTCCTGACTTTC.

The CDR3 reads CASSLNGGPNEQYF. The CDR3 nucleotides read TGTGCCAGCAGCTTAAATGGGGGCCCCAACGAGCAGTACTTC. J is TRBJ2-7 and V is TRBV7-2, with D perhaps TRBD1 (6 bases). The CDR3 spans 14 residues. Trimming cost V 2 bases and J 5 bases, with 13 bases left between them. Germline CDR1 is SGHTA and CDR2 is FQGNSA.

The genes are TRBV28 and TRBJ2-7, with 9 bases fitting TRBD2. Germline V gene sequence: CDR1 MDHEN, CDR2 SYDVKM. The CDR3 has 16 residues. V trimming: 5 bases; J trimming: 2 bases; junction bases outside the gene matches: 10. The CDR3 DNA reads as TGTGCCAGCAGTGGTACGTTACTAGCGGGTGCCTACGAGCAGTACTTC. It translates to CASSGTLLAGAYEQYF.

J is TRBJ2-2 and V is TRBV7-9, with TRBD2 matching 9 bases. This CDR3 has 19 amino acids. Germline CDR1 and CDR2: SEHNR and FQNEAQ (reference sequence). V was clipped by 1 base and J by 5 bases; unmatched bases: 14. The CDR3 sequence: CASSLVVWASGKETGELFF. The CDR3 DNA is TGTGCCAGCAGCTTAGTTGTCTGGGCTAGCGGGAAAGAGACCGGGGAGCTGTTTTTT.

The chain carries TRBV6-5 and TRBJ2-5; the D gene is possibly TRBD1 (5 bases). Trimming removed 5 bases from V and 5 bases from J, with 15 bases in between. The CDR3 runs 14 residues. Germline V gene data show CDR1 as MNHEY and CDR2 as SVGAGI. CDR3 DNA sequence: TGTGCCAGCAGTCCCCAAGGGGTTGGCGAGACCCAGTACTTC. Its translation: CASSPQGVGETQYF.

The J gene is TRBJ2-1, the V gene TRBV7-8; D unclear. The CDR3 contains 13 residues. Trimming cost V 1 base and J 9 bases, with 10 bases left between them. From germline, CDR1 is SGHVS and CDR2 FQNEAQ. The CDR3 nucleotides read TGTGCCAGCAGCTTAGTTGCCCCAACTGAGCAGTTCTTC. It is translated as CASSLVAPTEQFF. Drawing the rest from reference TRBV7-8 and TRBJ2-1, the complete variable domain is GAGVSQSPRYKVAKRGQDVALRCDPISGHVSLFWYQQALGQGPEFLTYFQNEAQLDKSGLPSDRFFAERPEGSVSTLKIQRTQQEDSAVYLCASSLVAPTEQFFGPGTRLTVL.

The genes are TRBV6-5 and TRBJ2-1; D is unresolved. Germline CDR1 reads MNHEY; CDR2 reads SVGAGI. The CDR3 contains 13 residues. V lost 3 bases, J lost 10 bases, and 13 bases lay in between. DNA for the CDR3: TGTGCCAGCAGTTATCGTAATGTGGTGGAGCAGTTCTTC. Encoded protein: CASSYRNVVEQFF.

V is TRBV19 and J is TRBJ1-3, with 9 bases matching TRBD1. Germline trimming cut 4 bases from V and 1 base from J; bases unmatched to any gene: 5. This CDR3 contains 16 residues. Per the germline V gene, CDR1 is LNHDA and CDR2 is SQIVND (reference sequence). CDR3 DNA: TGTGCCAGTAGTACGATCGGACAGGGGTCTGGAAACACCATATATTTT. Translation gives CASSTIGQGSGNTIYF.

The V gene is TRBV4-1, the J gene TRBJ2-1; D remains ambiguous. This CDR3 is 11 amino acids long. Germline V lookup: CDR1 MGHRA, CDR2 YSYEKL. V was shortened by 4 bases and J by 8 bases, with 6 bases between the two germline ends. The CDR3 sequence is CASSLFYEQFF. In nucleotides, the CDR3 is TGCGCCAGCAGCCTTTTCTATGAGCAGTTCTTC.